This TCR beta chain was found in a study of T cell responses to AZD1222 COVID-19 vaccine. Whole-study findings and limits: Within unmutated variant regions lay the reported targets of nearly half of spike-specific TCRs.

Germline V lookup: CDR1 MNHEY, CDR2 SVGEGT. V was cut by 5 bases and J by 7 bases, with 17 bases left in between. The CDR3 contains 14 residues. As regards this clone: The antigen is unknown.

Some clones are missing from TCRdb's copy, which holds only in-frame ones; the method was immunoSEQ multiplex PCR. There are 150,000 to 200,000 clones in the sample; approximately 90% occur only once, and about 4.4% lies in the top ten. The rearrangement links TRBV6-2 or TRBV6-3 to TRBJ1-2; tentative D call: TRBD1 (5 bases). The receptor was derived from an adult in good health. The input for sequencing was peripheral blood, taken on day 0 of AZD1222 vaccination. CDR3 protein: CASSRLSSGGGYTF. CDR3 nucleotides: TGTGCCAGCAGTCGACTGAGCTCGGGGGGTGGCTACACCTTC.